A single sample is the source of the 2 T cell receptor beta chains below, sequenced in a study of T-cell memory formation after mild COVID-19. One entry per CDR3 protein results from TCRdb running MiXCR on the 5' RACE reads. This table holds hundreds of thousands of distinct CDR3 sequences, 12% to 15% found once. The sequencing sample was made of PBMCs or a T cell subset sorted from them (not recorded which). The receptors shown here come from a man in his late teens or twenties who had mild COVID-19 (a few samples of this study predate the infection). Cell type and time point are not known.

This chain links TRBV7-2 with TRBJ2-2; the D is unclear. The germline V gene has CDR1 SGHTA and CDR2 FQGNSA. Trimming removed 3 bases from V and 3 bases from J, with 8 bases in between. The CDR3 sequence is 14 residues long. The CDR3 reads CASSFAIYTGELFF. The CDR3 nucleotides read TGTGCCAGCAGCTTCGCTATATACACCGGGGAGCTGTTTTTT. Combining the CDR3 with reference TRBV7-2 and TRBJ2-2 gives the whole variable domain GAGVSQSPSNKVTEKGKDVELRCDPISGHTALYWYRQSLGQGLEFLIYFQGNSAPDKSGLPSDRFSAERTGGSVSTLTIQRTQQEDSAVYLCASSFAIYTGELFFGEGSRLTVL.

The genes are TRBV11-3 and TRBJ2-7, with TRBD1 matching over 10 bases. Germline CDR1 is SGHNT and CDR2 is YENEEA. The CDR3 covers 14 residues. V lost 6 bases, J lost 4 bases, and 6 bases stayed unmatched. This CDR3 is CASRTGTGDYEQYF. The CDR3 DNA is TGTGCCAGCAGAACCGGGACAGGGGATTACGAGCAGTACTTC.